This T cell receptor (beta chain) was observed in a study of Ad26.COV2.S vaccination and SARS-CoV-2 variants (dated by TCRdb to about 2021). Background for the entire study: Donors in the vaccine arm were drawn from COV1001, a multicentre, randomized, double-blind, placebo-controlled phase I-IIa trial testing Ad26.COV2.S in healthy adults. Ad26.COV2.S was administered intramuscularly at a dose of 5x10^10 or 1x10^11 viral particles, either as one shot or as two shots given 56 days apart. TCRbeta repertoire sequencing was used to assess the specificity and breadth of SARS-CoV-2-reactive T cell receptors after Ad26.COV2.S vaccination. The TCR-sequenced set comprised approximately 32 samples: 19 Ad26.COV2.S vaccine recipients, 5 placebo recipients and 8 SARS-CoV-2 convalescent individuals. Participants in the trial were split at random into five groups of five each, receiving low-dose or high-dose Ad26.COV2.S once or twice, or else placebo on both occasions. Throughout the experiments and outcome assessment, investigators stayed blinded to trial group allocation. What the study reported, not specific to this receptor: Substantial breadth of spike-specific CD8+ and CD4+ T cell responses was reported after vaccination. Ad26.COV2.S recipients had higher spike-specific TCR breadth than placebo recipients (P = 0.0014). The study was not powered to compare responses between vaccine doses or regimens. It was noted by the authors that total T cell responses may have been underestimated by the TCR breadth and depth analyses. Vaccine and placebo recipients had similar non-spike TCR breadth, a finding consistent with the vaccine containing only spike.

For this clone: Its binding antigen is unknown. No qualities accompany the bases; no much larger clone lies one base away.

The immunoSEQ Assay was the method used to sequence TCRbeta CDR3 regions. After extraction, genomic DNA underwent amplification by bias-controlled multiplex PCR, followed by high-throughput sequencing. Per the source publication's procedure: To quantify the absolute abundance of every unique TCRbeta CDR3 region, sequences were collapsed and filtered. Usable DNA was measured by amplifying reference genes present in all nucleated cells, and TCRbeta template counts were normalized to that usable DNA to estimate T cell fraction. Repertoire TCRs were annotated as SARS-CoV-2-specific by exact matching of V gene, CDR3 amino acid sequence and J gene to a known reactive TCR set. The reference SARS-CoV-2 TCR set came from MIRA and was filtered for enrichment in COVID-19-positive ImmuneCODE repertoires, removing public or cross-reactive TCRs. Using the MIRA antigens, annotated TCRs were further analysed by specific ORF or by position within an ORF. Depth was the summed frequency of annotated unique rearrangements, while breadth was defined as annotated unique rearrangements over total unique productive rearrangements. TCR breadth was compared between groups using two-sided Wilcoxon rank-sum tests. The source is immuneACCESS, and TCRdb retained only in-frame sequences with V and J called. Part of the clones is not carried over; for the studies checked, unresolved V genes explain less than half of this, and the remainder is unexplained. The DNA gave D and trimming, while V, J and clone size come from that table. The sample includes around 270,000 clones, with roughly nine tenths observed a single time. The top ten hold nearly 3% of the sample.

Counted from cysteine to phenylalanine, this CDR3 has 17 amino acids. Just the 51-base CDR3 DNA is kept, in frame starting at base 1. V is cut by 3 bases and J by 0 bases, and the space between the germline ends is 18 bases. For CDR1 and CDR2, the germline V gene (reference sequence) lists DFQATT and SNEGSKA. The treatment or condition tag for this specimen amounts to: some 20 received Ad26.COV2.S at low or high dose, single or two shots; 5 received placebo; per-sample allocation not given. Repertoires of vaccine and placebo recipients were sequenced from samples collected on day 63 after the first injection. In Cohort 1b, about 27 adults aged 18-55 years were enrolled at a single site in Boston, USA, between 29 July and 7 August 2020. Ad26.COV2.S was a replication-incompetent adenovirus type 26 vector expressing a prefusion-stabilized SARS-CoV-2 spike protein from the original Wuhan strain.

Material: peripheral blood, obtained in a trial of Ad26.COV2.S vaccine versus placebo. Recombination linked TRBV20-1 to TRBJ2-1, with a weak D call of TRBD1 (6 bases match). The receptor was isolated from a person between 18 and 65 years old who received the Ad26.COV2.S COVID-19 vaccine or a placebo. The CDR3 has the sequence CSASGPSTGSSYNEQFF. The sequenced DNA is TGCAGTGCTAGTGGGCCCTCTACAGGGAGCTCCTACAATGAGCAGTTCTTC.